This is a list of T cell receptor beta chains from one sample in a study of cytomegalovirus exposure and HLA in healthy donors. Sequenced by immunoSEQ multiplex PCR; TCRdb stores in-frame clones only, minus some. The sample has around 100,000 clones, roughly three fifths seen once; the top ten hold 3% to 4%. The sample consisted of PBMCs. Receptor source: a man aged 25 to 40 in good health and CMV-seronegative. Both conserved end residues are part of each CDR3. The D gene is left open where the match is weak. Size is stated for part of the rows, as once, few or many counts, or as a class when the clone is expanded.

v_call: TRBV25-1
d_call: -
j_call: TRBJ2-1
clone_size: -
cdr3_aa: CASSASGESDEQFF
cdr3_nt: TGTGCCAGCAGTGCCAGCGGAGAATCTGATGAGCAGTTCTTC

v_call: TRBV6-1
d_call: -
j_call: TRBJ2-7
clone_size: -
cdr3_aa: CASSEWGDQIYEQYF
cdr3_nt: TGTGCCAGCAGTGAATGGGGCGATCAGATCTACGAGCAGTACTTC

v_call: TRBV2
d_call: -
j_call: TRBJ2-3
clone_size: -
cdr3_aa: CASSREPRTDTQYF
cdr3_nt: TGTGCCAGCAGCCGGGAACCCCGCACAGATACGCAGTATTTT

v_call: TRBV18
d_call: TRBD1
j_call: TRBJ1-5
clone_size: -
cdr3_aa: CASSQDRQGFGNQPQHF
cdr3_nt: TGTGCCAGCTCACAGGATCGACAGGGATTCGGCAATCAGCCCCAGCATTTT

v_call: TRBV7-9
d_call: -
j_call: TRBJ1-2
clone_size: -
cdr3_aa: CASSLAAGPTNYGYTF
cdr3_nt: TGTGCCAGCAGCCTAGCGGCCGGTCCTACTAACTATGGCTACACTTTC

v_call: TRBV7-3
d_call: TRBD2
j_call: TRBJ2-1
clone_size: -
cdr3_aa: CASSLGTSGYNEQFF
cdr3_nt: TGTGCCAGCAGCCTAGGGACTAGCGGGTACAATGAGCAGTTCTTC

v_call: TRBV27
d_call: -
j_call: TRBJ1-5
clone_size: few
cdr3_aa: CASSPRGSGNQPQHF
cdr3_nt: TGTGCCAGCAGTCCGAGGGGGTCGGGCAATCAGCCCCAGCATTTT

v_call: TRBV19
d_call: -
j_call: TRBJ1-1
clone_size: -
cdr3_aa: CASSVQGGTEAFF
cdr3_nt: TGTGCCAGTAGTGTACAGGGCGGCACTGAAGCTTTCTTT

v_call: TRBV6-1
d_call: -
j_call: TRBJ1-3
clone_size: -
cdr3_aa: CASSEFAASSGNTIYF
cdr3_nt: TGTGCCAGCAGTGAATTCGCAGCTAGCTCTGGAAACACCATATATTTT

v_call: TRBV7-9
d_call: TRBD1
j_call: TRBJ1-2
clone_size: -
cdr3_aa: CASSRGQGKGGYGYTF
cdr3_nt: TGTGCCAGCAGCCGCGGACAGGGCAAAGGAGGCTATGGCTACACCTTC

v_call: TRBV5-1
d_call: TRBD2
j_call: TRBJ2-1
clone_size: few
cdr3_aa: CASSLAGRVAGGPHEQFF
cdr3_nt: TGCGCCAGCAGCTTGGCCGGACGTGTGGCGGGAGGGCCCCATGAGCAGTTCTTC

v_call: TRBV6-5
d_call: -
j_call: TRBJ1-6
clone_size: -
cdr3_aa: CASVSGGGSPLHF
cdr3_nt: TGTGCCAGCGTATCCGGGGGAGGTTCACCCCTCCACTTT

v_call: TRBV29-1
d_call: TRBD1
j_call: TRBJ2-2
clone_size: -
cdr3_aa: CSVATGGSYTGELFF
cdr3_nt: TGCAGCGTCGCGACAGGGGGCAGTTACACCGGGGAGCTGTTTTTT

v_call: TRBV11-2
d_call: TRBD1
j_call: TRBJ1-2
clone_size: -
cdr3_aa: CASSQARQGLNYGYTF
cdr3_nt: TGTGCCAGCAGCCAAGCAAGACAGGGGTTAAACTATGGCTACACCTTC

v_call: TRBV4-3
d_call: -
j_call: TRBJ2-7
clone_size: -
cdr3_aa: CASSQEQPGLYEQYF
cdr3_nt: TGCGCCAGCAGCCAAGAGCAACCAGGGCTCTACGAGCAGTACTTC

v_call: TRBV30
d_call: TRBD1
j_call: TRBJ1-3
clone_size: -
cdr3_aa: CALTSGQIFGNTIYF
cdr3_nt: TGTGCCTTAACCTCGGGACAGATCTTCGGAAACACCATATATTTT

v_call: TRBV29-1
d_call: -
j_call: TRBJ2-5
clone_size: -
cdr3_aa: CSAESGVWRETQYF
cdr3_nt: TGCAGTGCTGAATCAGGGGTTTGGAGAGAGACCCAGTACTTC

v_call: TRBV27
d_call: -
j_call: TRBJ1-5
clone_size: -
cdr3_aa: CASSLSMWQTNQPQHF
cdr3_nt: TGTGCCAGCAGTTTATCGATGTGGCAGACTAATCAGCCCCAGCATTTT

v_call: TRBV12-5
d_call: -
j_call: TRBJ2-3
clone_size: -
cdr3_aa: CASGSLSGDTQYF
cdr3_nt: TGTGCTAGTGGTTCCCTTTCCGGAGATACGCAGTATTTT

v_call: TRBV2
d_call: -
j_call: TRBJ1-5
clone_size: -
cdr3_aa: CASSEDRVQPQHF
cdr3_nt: TGTGCCAGCAGTGAAGACCGGGTGCAGCCCCAGCATTTT

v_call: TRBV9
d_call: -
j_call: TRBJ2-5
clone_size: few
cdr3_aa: CASSVGGGLGETQYF
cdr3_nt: TGTGCCAGCAGCGTAGGGGGGGGGCTCGGGGAGACCCAGTACTTC

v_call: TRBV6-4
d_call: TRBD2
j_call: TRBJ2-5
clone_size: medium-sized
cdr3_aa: CASSTTSGSGETQYF
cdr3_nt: TGTGCCAGCAGCACGACTAGCGGGAGCGGGGAGACCCAGTACTTC

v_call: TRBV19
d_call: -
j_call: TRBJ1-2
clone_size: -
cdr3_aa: CASSTYSGGQVYGYTF
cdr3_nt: TGTGCCAGTAGTACGTACTCCGGGGGTCAGGTCTATGGCTACACCTTC

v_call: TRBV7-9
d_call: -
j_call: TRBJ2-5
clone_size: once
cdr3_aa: CASSLRQLRETQYF
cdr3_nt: TGTGCCAGCAGCTTAAGACAGCTTCGGGAGACCCAGTACTTC

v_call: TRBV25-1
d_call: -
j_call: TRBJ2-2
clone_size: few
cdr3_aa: CASSEYPWAANTGELFF
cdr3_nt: TGTGCCAGCAGTGAATATCCATGGGCTGCGAACACCGGGGAGCTGTTTTTT

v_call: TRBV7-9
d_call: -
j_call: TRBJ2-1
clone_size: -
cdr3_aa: CASSLVGPAHNEQFF
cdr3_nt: TGTGCCAGCAGCTTAGTGGGCCCGGCCCACAATGAGCAGTTCTTC

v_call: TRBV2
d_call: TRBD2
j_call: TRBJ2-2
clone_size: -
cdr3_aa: CASGLASTGELFF
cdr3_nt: TGTGCCTCGGGACTAGCTTCCACCGGGGAGCTGTTTTTT

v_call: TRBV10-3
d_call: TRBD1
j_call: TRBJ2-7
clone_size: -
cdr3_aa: CAISERDRLNYEQYF
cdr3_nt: TGTGCCATCAGTGAGAGGGACAGATTAAACTACGAGCAGTACTTC

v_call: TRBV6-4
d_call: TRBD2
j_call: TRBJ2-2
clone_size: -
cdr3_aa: CASSEGASGHTGELFF
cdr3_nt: TGTGCCAGCAGTGAAGGGGCTAGCGGACACACCGGGGAGCTGTTTTTT

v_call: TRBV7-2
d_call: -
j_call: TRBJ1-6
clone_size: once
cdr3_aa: CASTQRGGPQDSPLHF
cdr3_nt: TGTGCCAGCACCCAGCGGGGAGGTCCCCAGGATTCACCCCTCCACTTT

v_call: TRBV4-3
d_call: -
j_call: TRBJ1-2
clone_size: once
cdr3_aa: CASSQDSGGSAAGYTF
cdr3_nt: TGCGCCAGCAGCCAAGATTCAGGAGGGAGTGCCGCTGGCTACACCTTC

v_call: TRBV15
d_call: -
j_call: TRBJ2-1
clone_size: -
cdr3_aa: CATSREIRATEQFF
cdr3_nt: TGTGCCACCAGCAGAGAAATTAGAGCGACTGAGCAGTTCTTC

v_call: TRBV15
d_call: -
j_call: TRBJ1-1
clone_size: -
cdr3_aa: CATSRIGAEAFF
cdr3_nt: TGTGCCACCAGCAGGATCGGGGCTGAAGCTTTCTTT

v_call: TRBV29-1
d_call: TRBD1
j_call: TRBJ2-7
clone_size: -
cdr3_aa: CSVEARGRYEQYF
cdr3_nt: TGCAGCGTTGAGGCCAGGGGGCGTTACGAGCAGTACTTC

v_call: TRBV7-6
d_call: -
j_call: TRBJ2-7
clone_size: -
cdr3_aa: CASSLVNYGTSSYEQYF
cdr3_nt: TGTGCCAGCAGCTTAGTCAATTACGGGACATCTTCCTACGAGCAGTACTTC

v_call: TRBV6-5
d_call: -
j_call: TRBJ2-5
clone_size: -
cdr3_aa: CASSYRSSGDQETQYF
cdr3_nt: TGTGCCAGCAGTTACCGAAGTAGCGGAGACCAAGAGACCCAGTACTTC

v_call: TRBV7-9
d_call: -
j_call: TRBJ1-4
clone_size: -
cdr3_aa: CASSGGFSEKLFF
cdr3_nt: TGTGCCAGCAGTGGGGGCTTCTCTGAAAAACTGTTTTTT

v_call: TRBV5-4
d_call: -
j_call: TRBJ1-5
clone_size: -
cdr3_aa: CASSLARDSQPQHF
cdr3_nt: TGTGCCAGCAGCTTGGCTCGGGATTCGCAGCCCCAGCATTTT

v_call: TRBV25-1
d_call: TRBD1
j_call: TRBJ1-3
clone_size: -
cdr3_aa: CASSLTGAGNTIYF
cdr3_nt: TGTGCCAGCAGCCTTACAGGGGCTGGAAACACCATATATTTT